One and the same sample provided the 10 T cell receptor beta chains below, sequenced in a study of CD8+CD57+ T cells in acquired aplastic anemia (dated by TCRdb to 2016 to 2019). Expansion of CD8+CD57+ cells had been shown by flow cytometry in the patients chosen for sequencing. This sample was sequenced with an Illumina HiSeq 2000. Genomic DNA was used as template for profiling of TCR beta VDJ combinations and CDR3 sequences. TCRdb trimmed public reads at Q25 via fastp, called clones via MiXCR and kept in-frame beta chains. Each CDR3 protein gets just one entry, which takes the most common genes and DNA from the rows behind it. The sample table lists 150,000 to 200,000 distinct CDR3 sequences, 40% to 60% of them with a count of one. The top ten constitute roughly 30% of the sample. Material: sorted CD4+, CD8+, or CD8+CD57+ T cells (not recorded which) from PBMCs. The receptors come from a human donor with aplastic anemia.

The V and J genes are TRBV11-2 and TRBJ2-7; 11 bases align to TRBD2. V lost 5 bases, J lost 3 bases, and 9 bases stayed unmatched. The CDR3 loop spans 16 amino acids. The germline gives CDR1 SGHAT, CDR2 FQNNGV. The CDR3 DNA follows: TGTGCCAGCAGCCGAGAAGGGGGACTAGCGGTCTACGAGCAGTACTTC. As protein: CASSREGGLAVYEQYF.

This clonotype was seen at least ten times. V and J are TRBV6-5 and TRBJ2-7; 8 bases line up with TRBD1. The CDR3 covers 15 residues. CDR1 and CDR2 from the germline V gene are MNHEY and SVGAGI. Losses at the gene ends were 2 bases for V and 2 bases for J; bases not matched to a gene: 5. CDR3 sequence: CASSYMGQAAYEQYF. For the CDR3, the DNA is TGTGCCAGCAGTTACATGGGACAGGCCGCCTACGAGCAGTACTTC.

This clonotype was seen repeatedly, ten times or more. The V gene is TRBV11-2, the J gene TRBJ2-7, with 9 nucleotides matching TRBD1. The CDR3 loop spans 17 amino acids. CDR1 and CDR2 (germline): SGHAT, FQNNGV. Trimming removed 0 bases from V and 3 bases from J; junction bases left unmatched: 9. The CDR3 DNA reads TGTGCCAGCAGCTTAGAGGGTCCCTGGACAGGGGACTACGAGCAGTACTTC. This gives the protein CASSLEGPWTGDYEQYF. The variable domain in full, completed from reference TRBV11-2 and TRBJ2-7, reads EAGVAQSPRYKIIEKRQSVAFWCNPISGHATLYWYQQILGQGPKLLIQFQNNGVVDDSQLPKDRFSAERLKGVDSTLKIQPAKLEDSAVYLCASSLEGPWTGDYEQYFGPGTRLTVT.

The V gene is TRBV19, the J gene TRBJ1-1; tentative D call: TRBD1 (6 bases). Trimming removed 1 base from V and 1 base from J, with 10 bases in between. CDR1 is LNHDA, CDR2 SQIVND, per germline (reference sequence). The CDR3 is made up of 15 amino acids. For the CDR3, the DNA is TGTGCCAGTAGTATAGGGGGGCCTTGGAACACTGAAGCTTTCTTT. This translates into CASSIGGPWNTEAFF.

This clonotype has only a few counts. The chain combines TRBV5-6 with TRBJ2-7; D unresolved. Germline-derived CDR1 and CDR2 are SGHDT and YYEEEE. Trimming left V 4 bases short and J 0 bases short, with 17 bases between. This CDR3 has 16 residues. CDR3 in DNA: TGTGCCAGCAGCCCACGGTTTATCTTAAACTCCTACGAGCAGTACTTC. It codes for CASSPRFILNSYEQYF.

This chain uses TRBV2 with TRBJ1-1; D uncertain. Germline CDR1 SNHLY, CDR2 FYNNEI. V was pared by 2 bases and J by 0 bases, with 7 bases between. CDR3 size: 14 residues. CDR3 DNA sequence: TGTGCCAGCAGTGAACGGTTGGTGAACACTGAAGCTTTCTTT. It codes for CASSERLVNTEAFF.

CDR3 region: CASSSRRPGLRSYNSPLHF. For the CDR3, the DNA is TGTGCCAGCAGCTCCAGACGGCCCGGCCTCAGGTCCTATAATTCACCCCTCCACTTT. V gene TRBV11-2 combines with J gene TRBJ1-6; no clear D gene. The V gene lost 4 bases and the J gene lost 1 base, with 20 bases spanning the gap. Germline CDR1 SGHAT, CDR2 FQNNGV. The CDR3 runs 19 residues.

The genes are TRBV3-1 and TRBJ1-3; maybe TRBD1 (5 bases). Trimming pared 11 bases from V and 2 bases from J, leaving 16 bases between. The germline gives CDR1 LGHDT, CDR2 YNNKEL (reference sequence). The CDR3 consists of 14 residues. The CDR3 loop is CACPGGAAGNTIYF. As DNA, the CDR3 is TGTGCCTGCCCCGGGGGAGCAGCTGGAAACACCATATATTTT.

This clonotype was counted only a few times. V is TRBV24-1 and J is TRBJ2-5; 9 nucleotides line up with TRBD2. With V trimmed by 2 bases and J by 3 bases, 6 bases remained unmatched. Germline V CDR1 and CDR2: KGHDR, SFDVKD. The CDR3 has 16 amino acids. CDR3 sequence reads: CATSDSTRGGEETQYF. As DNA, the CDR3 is TGTGCCACCAGTGATTCGACGCGGGGGGGTGAAGAGACCCAGTACTTC.

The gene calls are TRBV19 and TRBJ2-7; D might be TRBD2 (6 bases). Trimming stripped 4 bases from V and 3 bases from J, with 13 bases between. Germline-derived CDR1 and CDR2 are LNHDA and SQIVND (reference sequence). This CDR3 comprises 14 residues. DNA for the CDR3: TGTGCCAGTAGTAATTTCGGGGGTGGCTACGAGCAGTACTTC. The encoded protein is CASSNFGGGYEQYF.